This T cell receptor (beta chain) was sequenced for a study of blood T cell repertoires in COVID-19. Study context: T cells, B-cell-depleted T cells, or PBMCs provided the cDNA or gDNA that served as material.

The CDR3 totals 16 residues. Trimming removed 2 bases at V and 5 bases at J, with 16 bases between. The germline V gene encodes CDR1 MNHEY and CDR2 SMNVEV (reference sequence). Libraries were prepared by immunoSEQ multiplex PCR; TCRdb keeps only in-frame clonotypes and omits some of them. This table has 150,000 to 200,000 clones, approximately 85% appearing once. Cohort allocation depended upon clinical history that participants reported. Either two negative PCRs, clearance, or symptom resolution qualified Cohort 3 donors as recovered. Sample: PBMCs or T cells enriched from blood (not recorded which). The sequence was obtained from a woman between 18 and 29 years old who had recovered from COVID-19. V is TRBV27 and J is TRBJ1-5; D gene uncertain. CDR3 nucleotide sequence: TGTGCCAGCAGTTTAAAGGGAGGGAGGGTCGATCAGCCCCAGCATTTT. It yields the protein CASSLKGGRVDQPQHF.